These 5 T cell receptor beta chains originate from one sample sequenced in a study of T cell changes during pregnancy in multiple sclerosis. The assay was immunoSEQ multiplex PCR, and TCRdb's table has in-frame clones only and misses some. Seen here are roughly 38,000 clones, about 88% observed once, and the top ten hold roughly 5.4%. Sequences were derived from peripheral blood, sampled in the third trimester of pregnancy. The receptors were sampled from a female donor in good health, enrolled as a control in a pregnancy study.

The gene calls are TRBV23-1 and TRBJ1-3; perhaps TRBD1 as D (6 bases). TRBV23-1 is recorded as an ORF, its role being uncertain. The length of the CDR3 is 16 residues. Trimming removed 6 bases at V and 0 bases at J, with 15 bases between. CDR3: CASRPGAEFSGNTIYF. CDR3 bases: TGCGCCAGCAGGCCAGGGGCCGAATTCTCTGGAAACACCATATATTTT.

This clone was counted a single time. The genes are TRBV6-5 and TRBJ2-1, with 10 bases aligning to TRBD1. The V and J ends lost 6 bases and 2 bases, in that order; junction bases with no gene match: 4. The CDR3 loop spans 15 amino acids. Looked up from germline, CDR1 is MNHEY and CDR2 is SVGAGI. The chain's CDR3 is CASSIGTGAYNEQFF. Here the CDR3 DNA reads TGTGCCAGCAGCATTGGGACAGGGGCCTACAATGAGCAGTTCTTC.

V and J are TRBV10-3 and TRBJ1-2; TRBD1 matches 7 bases. J gave up 3 bases and V 6 bases, and 4 bases lay outside the gene matches. Germline V gives CDR1 ENHRY, CDR2 SYGVKD. The CDR3 is made up of 13 amino acids. CDR3 sequence (DNA): TGTGCCATCAGCTCCGACAGGGACTATGGCTACACCTTC. Translating it yields CAISSDRDYGYTF.

This sequence joins TRBV4-2 and TRBJ2-7; TRBD2 agrees at 8 bases. Looked up from germline, CDR1 is LGHNA and CDR2 is YNFKEQ. This CDR3 has 15 amino acids. Germline trimming cut 4 bases from V and 2 bases from J; bases unmatched to any gene: 7. CDR3 DNA sequence: TGTGCCAGCAGCCTTGAGACTAGCGATCCCTACGAGCAGTACTTC. Protein sequence: CASSLETSDPYEQYF.

This clone is a singleton in its sample. The rearrangement links TRBV6-6 to TRBJ1-6, with a possible D match to TRBD1 (6 bases). The germline gives CDR1 MNHNY, CDR2 SVGAGI (reference sequence). The CDR3 runs 15 residues. V gave up 2 bases and J gave up 7 bases, with 12 bases separating them. CDR3: CASSYEWDTNSPLHF. In DNA, the CDR3 is TGTGCCAGCAGTTACGAATGGGACACGAATTCACCCCTCCACTTT.